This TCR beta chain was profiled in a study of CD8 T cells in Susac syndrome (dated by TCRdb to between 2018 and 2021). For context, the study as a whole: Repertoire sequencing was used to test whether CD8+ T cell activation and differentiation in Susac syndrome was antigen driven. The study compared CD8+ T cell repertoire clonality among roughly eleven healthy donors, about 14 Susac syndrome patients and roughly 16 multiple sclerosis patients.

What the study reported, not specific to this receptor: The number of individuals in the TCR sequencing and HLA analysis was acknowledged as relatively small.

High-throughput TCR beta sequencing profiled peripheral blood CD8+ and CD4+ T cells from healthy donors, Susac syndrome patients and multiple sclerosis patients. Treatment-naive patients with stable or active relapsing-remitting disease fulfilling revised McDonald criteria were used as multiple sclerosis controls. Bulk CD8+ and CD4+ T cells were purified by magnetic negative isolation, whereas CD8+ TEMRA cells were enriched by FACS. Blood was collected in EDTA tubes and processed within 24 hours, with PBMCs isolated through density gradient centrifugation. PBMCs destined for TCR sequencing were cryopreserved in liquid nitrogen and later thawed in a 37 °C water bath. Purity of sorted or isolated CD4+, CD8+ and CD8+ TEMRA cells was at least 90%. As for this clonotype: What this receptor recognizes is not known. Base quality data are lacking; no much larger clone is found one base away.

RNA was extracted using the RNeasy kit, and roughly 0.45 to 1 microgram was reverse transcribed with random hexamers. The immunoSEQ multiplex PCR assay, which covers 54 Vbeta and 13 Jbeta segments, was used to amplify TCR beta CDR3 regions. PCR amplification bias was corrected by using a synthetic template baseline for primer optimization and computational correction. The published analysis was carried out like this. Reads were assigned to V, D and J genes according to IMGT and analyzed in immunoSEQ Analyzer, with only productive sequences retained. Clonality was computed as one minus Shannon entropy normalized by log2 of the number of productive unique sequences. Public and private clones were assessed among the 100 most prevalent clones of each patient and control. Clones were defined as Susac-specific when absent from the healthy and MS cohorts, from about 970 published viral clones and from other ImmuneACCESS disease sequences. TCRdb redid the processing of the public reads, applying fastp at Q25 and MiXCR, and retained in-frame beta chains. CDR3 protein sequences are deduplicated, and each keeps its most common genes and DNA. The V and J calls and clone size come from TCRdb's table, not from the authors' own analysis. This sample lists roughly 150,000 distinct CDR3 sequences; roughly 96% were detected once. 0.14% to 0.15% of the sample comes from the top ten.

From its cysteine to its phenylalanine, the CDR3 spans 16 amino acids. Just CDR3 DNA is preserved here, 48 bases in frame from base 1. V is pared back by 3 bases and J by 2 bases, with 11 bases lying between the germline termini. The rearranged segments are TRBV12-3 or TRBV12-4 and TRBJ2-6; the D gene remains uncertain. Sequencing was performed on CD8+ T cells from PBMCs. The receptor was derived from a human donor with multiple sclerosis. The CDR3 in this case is CASSFVWGAGANVLTF. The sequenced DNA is TGTGCCAGCAGTTTTGTGTGGGGTGCTGGGGCCAACGTCCTGACTTTC.